Shown below are 3 T cell receptor beta chains from a single sample sequenced in a study of blood T cell repertoires in COVID-19. TCRdb's copy holds only in-frame clones and misses some; the assay was immunoSEQ multiplex PCR. The table records 200,000 to 300,000 clones, more than 70% of them present only once. Sequenced sample: PBMCs or T cells enriched from blood (not recorded which). These receptors were taken from a woman aged 40 to 55 with acute COVID-19.

The chain joins TRBV28 to TRBJ1-2; 8 bases are shared with TRBD1. Germline V gene sequence: CDR1 MDHEN, CDR2 SYDVKM. Trimming took 7 bases from V and 7 from J; bases not matched to a gene: 8. The CDR3 contains 13 residues. The DNA for the CDR3 is TGTGCCAGCACCCGGACAGGGAAGCCTGGCTACACCTTC. It specifies CASTRTGKPGYTF.

This sequence joins TRBV3-1 (or the pseudogene TRBV3-2) and TRBJ1-5, with D possibly being TRBD1 (5 bases). This CDR3 has 13 residues. V lost 4 bases to trimming and J lost 5 bases, with 9 bases between them. From germline, CDR1 is LGHDT and CDR2 YNNKEL (reference sequence). DNA of the CDR3: TGTGCCAGCAGCCCCCAGGGTCATCAGCCCCAGCATTTT. Translating gives CASSPQGHQPQHF.

This clone was picked up a small number of times. This rearrangement joins TRBV30 to TRBJ1-2; the D is unclear. This CDR3 has 12 amino acids. Germline-derived CDR1 and CDR2 are GTSNPN and SVGIG (reference sequence). The germline V and J ends were trimmed by 2 bases and 0 bases, with 4 bases remaining between them. The CDR3 spells CAWSITNYGYTF. DNA for the CDR3: TGTGCCTGGAGTATAACTAACTATGGCTACACCTTC.